This is a list of T cell receptor beta chains from one sample in a study of cytomegalovirus exposure and HLA in healthy donors. Sequencing was performed with immunoSEQ multiplex PCR; in TCRdb, only in-frame clones are kept and a portion is missing. The sample shows 150,000 to 200,000 clones, 65% to 85% of them seen only once. Sequencing was done on a sample of PBMCs. All receptors derive from a man younger than 35 in good health and CMV-seronegative. Both conserved end residues are part of each CDR3. The D gene is left open where the match is weak. Clone size is shown for a subset of rows, as once, few, many or a class of expanded clone.

CDR3aa: CSSSPRTGINTEAFF; CDR3nt: TGTTCCAGCAGCCCCAGGACAGGGATAAACACTGAAGCTTTCTTT; abundance: -; j_gene: TRBJ1-1; v_gene: TRBV7-9; d_gene: TRBD1
CDR3aa: CASSSSSGGQKPPTYGYTF; CDR3nt: TGTGCCAGCAGCTCCAGTAGCGGGGGGCAAAAACCACCCACCTATGGCTACACCTTC; abundance: -; j_gene: TRBJ1-2; v_gene: TRBV7-9; d_gene: -
CDR3aa: CAISERSKGTEAFF; CDR3nt: TGTGCCATCAGTGAGCGGTCAAAGGGGACTGAAGCTTTCTTT; abundance: -; j_gene: TRBJ1-1; v_gene: TRBV10-3; d_gene: -
CDR3aa: CASSVQNTGELFF; CDR3nt: TGTGCCAGCAGTGTTCAGAACACCGGGGAGCTGTTTTTT; abundance: -; j_gene: TRBJ2-2; v_gene: TRBV2; d_gene: -
CDR3aa: CAISVLAGQPNEQFF; CDR3nt: TGTGCCATCAGCGTACTAGCGGGACAGCCAAATGAGCAGTTCTTC; abundance: -; j_gene: TRBJ2-1; v_gene: TRBV10-3; d_gene: TRBD2
CDR3aa: CASSLAGQPYEQYF; CDR3nt: TGTGCCAGCAGCTTGGCGGGACAGCCCTACGAGCAGTACTTC; abundance: -; j_gene: TRBJ2-7; v_gene: TRBV5-6; d_gene: TRBD1
CDR3aa: CASRAGQGTGSPLHF; CDR3nt: TGTGCCAGTAGAGCGGGACAGGGGACGGGTTCACCCCTCCACTTT; abundance: once; j_gene: TRBJ1-6; v_gene: TRBV19; d_gene: TRBD1
CDR3aa: CASSLAAGRGKDYGYTF; CDR3nt: TGCGCCAGCAGCTTGGCCGCCGGTCGGGGGAAGGACTATGGCTACACCTTC; abundance: -; j_gene: TRBJ1-2; v_gene: TRBV5-1; d_gene: -
CDR3aa: CASSPQQGVYEQYF; CDR3nt: TGTGCCAGCAGCCCCCAACAGGGGGTCTACGAGCAGTACTTC; abundance: -; j_gene: TRBJ2-7; v_gene: TRBV6-6; d_gene: TRBD1
CDR3aa: CASSYGGEQETQYF; CDR3nt: TGTGCCAGCAGTTATGGGGGGGAACAAGAGACCCAGTACTTC; abundance: -; j_gene: TRBJ2-5; v_gene: TRBV6-5; d_gene: TRBD2
CDR3aa: CASSYSTSGRYEQYF; CDR3nt: TGTGCCAGCAGTTACTCGACTAGCGGGAGGTACGAGCAGTACTTC; abundance: -; j_gene: TRBJ2-7; v_gene: TRBV6-5; d_gene: TRBD2
CDR3aa: CASSWTGGMSGELFF; CDR3nt: TGTGCCAGCAGTTGGACAGGGGGCATGAGCGGGGAGCTGTTTTTT; abundance: -; j_gene: TRBJ2-2; v_gene: TRBV2; d_gene: TRBD1
CDR3aa: CASSKGGWGTVVTTNEKLFF; CDR3nt: TGTGCCAGCAGCAAAGGAGGTTGGGGGACAGTGGTAACAACTAATGAAAAACTGTTTTTT; abundance: -; j_gene: TRBJ1-4; v_gene: TRBV21-1; d_gene: -
CDR3aa: CASSPTDPRRETQYF; CDR3nt: TGCGCCAGCAGCCCGACAGACCCCAGGCGAGAGACCCAGTACTTC; abundance: few; j_gene: TRBJ2-5; v_gene: TRBV5-1; d_gene: -
CDR3aa: CASSLVPTSGIRYEQYF; CDR3nt: TGTGCCAGCAGCTTAGTGCCAACTAGCGGAATCCGATACGAGCAGTACTTC; abundance: -; j_gene: TRBJ2-7; v_gene: TRBV7-2; d_gene: TRBD2
CDR3aa: CASSLPDRDTGELFF; CDR3nt: TGTGCCAGCAGCTTACCCGACAGGGACACCGGGGAGCTGTTTTTT; abundance: -; j_gene: TRBJ2-2; v_gene: TRBV7-9; d_gene: TRBD1
CDR3aa: CASSRTRDTQYF; CDR3nt: TGTGCCAGCAGCCGTACCCGGGATACGCAGTATTTT; abundance: -; j_gene: TRBJ2-3; v_gene: TRBV7-2; d_gene: -
CDR3aa: CASSEAGGEGYNEQFF; CDR3nt: TGTGCCAGCAGTGAAGCCGGGGGGGAGGGATACAATGAGCAGTTCTTC; abundance: -; j_gene: TRBJ2-1; v_gene: TRBV6-1; d_gene: TRBD2
CDR3aa: CASSSHNLRGVRTGELFF; CDR3nt: TGCGCCAGCAGCTCACATAACCTTCGGGGTGTGAGAACCGGGGAGCTGTTTTTT; abundance: once; j_gene: TRBJ2-2; v_gene: TRBV5-1; d_gene: -
CDR3aa: CASSLGRTDTQYF; CDR3nt: TGTGCCAGCAGTTTAGGCAGAACAGATACGCAGTATTTT; abundance: -; j_gene: TRBJ2-3; v_gene: TRBV28; d_gene: -
CDR3aa: CASSQSAGTGNTEAFF; CDR3nt: TGCGCCAGCAGCCAATCAGCCGGGACAGGGAACACTGAAGCTTTCTTT; abundance: -; j_gene: TRBJ1-1; v_gene: TRBV4-3; d_gene: TRBD1
CDR3aa: CASSQIWGSGGDQETQYF; CDR3nt: TGCGCCAGCAGCCAAATTTGGGGTAGCGGGGGCGACCAAGAGACCCAGTACTTC; abundance: few; j_gene: TRBJ2-5; v_gene: TRBV4-1; d_gene: TRBD2
CDR3aa: CASSYDGGQPQHF; CDR3nt: TGTGCCAGCAGTTATGACGGAGGGCAGCCCCAGCATTTT; abundance: once; j_gene: TRBJ1-5; v_gene: TRBV6-5; d_gene: -
CDR3aa: CASSAEREYADTQYF; CDR3nt: TGTGCCAGCAGTGCAGAGCGGGAGTACGCAGATACGCAGTATTTT; abundance: -; j_gene: TRBJ2-3; v_gene: TRBV2; d_gene: TRBD2
CDR3aa: CASSLDPTGGDYGYTF; CDR3nt: TGTGCCAGCAGCCTGGACCCGACAGGGGGGGACTATGGCTACACCTTC; abundance: once; j_gene: TRBJ1-2; v_gene: TRBV5-4; d_gene: TRBD1
CDR3aa: CATRRPTGGGETQYF; CDR3nt: TGTGCCACCCGGAGGCCAACGGGAGGGGGAGAGACCCAGTACTTC; abundance: -; j_gene: TRBJ2-5; v_gene: TRBV28; d_gene: TRBD2
CDR3aa: CASSQGNKETQYF; CDR3nt: TGCGCCAGCTCCCAGGGTAACAAAGAGACCCAGTACTTC; abundance: -; j_gene: TRBJ2-5; v_gene: TRBV4-1; d_gene: -
CDR3aa: CASSPQTGYGEAFF; CDR3nt: TGTGCCAGCAGCCCCCAGACAGGGTACGGTGAAGCTTTCTTT; abundance: -; j_gene: TRBJ1-1; v_gene: TRBV7-9; d_gene: TRBD1
CDR3aa: CASSLASGSNTGELFF; CDR3nt: TGTGCCAGCAGCTTAGCGAGCGGGAGTAACACCGGGGAGCTGTTTTTT; abundance: few; j_gene: TRBJ2-2; v_gene: TRBV7-8; d_gene: TRBD2
CDR3aa: CASSNAGVHYGYTF; CDR3nt: TGTGCCAGCAGCAATGCAGGGGTTCACTATGGCTACACCTTC; abundance: few; j_gene: TRBJ1-2; v_gene: TRBV11-2; d_gene: -
CDR3aa: CASSQRRYEQYF; CDR3nt: TGTGCCAGCAGTCAAAGGAGATACGAGCAGTACTTC; abundance: -; j_gene: TRBJ2-7; v_gene: TRBV5-8; d_gene: -
CDR3aa: CASSLAKGQGPTDTQYF; CDR3nt: TGCGCCAGCAGCTTGGCCAAAGGACAGGGTCCCACAGATACGCAGTATTTT; abundance: -; j_gene: TRBJ2-3; v_gene: TRBV5-1; d_gene: TRBD1
CDR3aa: CASSLGLAGYYNEQFF; CDR3nt: TGTGCCAGCAGCCTGGGACTAGCGGGTTACTACAATGAGCAGTTCTTC; abundance: -; j_gene: TRBJ2-1; v_gene: TRBV5-6; d_gene: TRBD2
CDR3aa: CASSQEASRGNWAKNIQYF; CDR3nt: TGCGCCAGCAGCCAAGAAGCTAGCAGGGGAAATTGGGCCAAAAACATTCAGTACTTC; abundance: -; j_gene: TRBJ2-4; v_gene: TRBV4-3; d_gene: -
CDR3aa: CASSLAPGEKLFF; CDR3nt: TGCGCCAGCAGCTTGGCCCCTGGCGAAAAACTGTTTTTT; abundance: -; j_gene: TRBJ1-4; v_gene: TRBV5-1; d_gene: -
CDR3aa: CASSLGGLGEQYF; CDR3nt: TGTGCCAGCAGCTTGGGTGGACTCGGAGAGCAGTACTTC; abundance: once; j_gene: TRBJ2-7; v_gene: TRBV5-6; d_gene: -
CDR3aa: CASSEFRAGSNSPLHF; CDR3nt: TGTGCCAGCAGTGAATTTCGGGCGGGGTCCAATTCACCCCTCCACTTT; abundance: -; j_gene: TRBJ1-6; v_gene: TRBV6-1; d_gene: -